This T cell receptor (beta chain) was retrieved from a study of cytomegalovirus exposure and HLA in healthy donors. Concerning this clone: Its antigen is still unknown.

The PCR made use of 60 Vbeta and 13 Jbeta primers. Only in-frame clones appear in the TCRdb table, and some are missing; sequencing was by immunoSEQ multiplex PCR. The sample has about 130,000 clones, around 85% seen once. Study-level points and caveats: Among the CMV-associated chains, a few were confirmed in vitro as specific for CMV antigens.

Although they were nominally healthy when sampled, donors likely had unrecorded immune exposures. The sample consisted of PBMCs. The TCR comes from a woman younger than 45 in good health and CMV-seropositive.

In DNA form, the CDR3 reads TGTGCCATCAGTGAGTCTTATAGCGGGGTTCCCTACGAGCAGTACTTC. Translation: CAISESYSGVPYEQYF. The rearrangement links TRBV10-3 to TRBJ2-7; 8 bases map to TRBD2. CDR3 size: 16 residues. Germline V gene sequence: CDR1 ENHRY, CDR2 SYGVKD. With V trimmed by 0 bases and J by 2 bases, 6 bases remained unmatched.